This T cell receptor beta chain was obtained from a study of T cell responses to AZD1222 COVID-19 vaccine (dated by TCRdb to about 2021). With respect to the entire study: AZD1222 recipients given second doses at about 4 weeks or at about 12 weeks were pooled, since spike-specific TCR depth and breadth were not found to differ between the two schedules. TCR sequencing was performed for about 250 trial participants, of whom some 200 were given two doses of AZD1222 and approximately 26 were given two doses of MenACWY control vaccine. Enrollment into the trials was organized by age into subgroups of 18-55, 56-69 and 70-plus years, and those subgroups contained roughly 150, 30 and 60 TCR-sequenced participants, respectively.

Comments on this clone: Its cognate antigen has yet to be identified. It has no much larger one-base neighbor in the sample; base qualities were not kept.

This specimen's time point label, per the study, means: baseline before first vaccination. The vaccinee samples were drawn from two UK trials, COV001 and COV002, one of which was a single-blind randomized controlled phase 2/3 trial testing AZD1222 (ChAdOx1 nCoV-19) in healthy adults. For TCRbeta chain sequencing, PBMC samples were collected from trial participants at day 0 and at day 28 after the second dose. The CDR3 regions of human TCRbeta chains were analyzed by immunosequencing. As for the original processing: Repertoire TCRs were checked for matches against a reference library of SARS-CoV-2-specific TCRs that had been generated using the MIRA antigen-specificity platform. Breadth meant the fraction of unique TCRs that were SARS-CoV-2-associated, whereas depth meant the fraction of total T cells that were SARS-CoV-2-associated. Using the MIRA data, each spike-specific TCR was assigned both to the spike region to which the TCR was reactive and to a CD4 or CD8 class. Log10-transformed breadth and depth values were compared by one-way ANOVA with Sidak's multiple comparisons tests. TCRdb re-hosts the immuneACCESS table, in-frame sequences only. Its copies lack some clones; in the studies checked, an unresolved V gene accounts for under half of them, and the cause for the rest is not known. For V, J and clone size, that table is used; D and trimming come from the DNA. The table for this sample lists tens of thousands of clones; 86% of them were counted only once. Around 6.7% of the sample is held by the ten biggest clonotypes.

Paper-wide results and their limitations: Participants were mostly white British and included more females than males, and it was suggested by the authors that clonal diversity may have been underestimated. Conclusions about previously exposed vaccinees are limited, since just six or seven AZD1222 recipients were seropositive for SARS-CoV-2 at baseline. The 56-69-year group was small, and its depth increase did not reach significance, likely because of low power. CD4 TCRs associated with the vaccine covered the entire spike protein, and the dominant responses were in regions 160-218 and 743-854. Reportedly, almost half of the unique spike-specific TCRs recognized epitopes lying outside the regions that are mutated in the B.1.351 and B.1.1.7 variants. After two AZD1222 doses, both the breadth and the depth of spike-specific TCRs were significantly higher than at day 0 and than in MenACWY recipients. Because no day 14 peak-response samples were available, repertoires were characterized only after the peak T cell response.

The junction shows trimming of 7 bases on V and 0 bases on J, plus 15 bases between the germline ends. The CDR1 and CDR2 encoded by the germline V gene are MDHEN and SYDVKM. The CDR3 starts with the cysteine, ends with the phenylalanine, and has 15 residues. The CDR3 DNA has 45 bases and is translated from base 1. The origin of this receptor is an adult in good health. This specimen was peripheral blood, taken on day 0 of AZD1222 vaccination. The chain links TRBV28 with TRBJ1-2, with a tentative D gene TRBD1 over 6 matching bases. For the CDR3, the sequence is CASIPGGGTNYGYTF. The bases read TGTGCCAGCATCCCTGGGGGCGGTACTAACTATGGCTACACCTTC.